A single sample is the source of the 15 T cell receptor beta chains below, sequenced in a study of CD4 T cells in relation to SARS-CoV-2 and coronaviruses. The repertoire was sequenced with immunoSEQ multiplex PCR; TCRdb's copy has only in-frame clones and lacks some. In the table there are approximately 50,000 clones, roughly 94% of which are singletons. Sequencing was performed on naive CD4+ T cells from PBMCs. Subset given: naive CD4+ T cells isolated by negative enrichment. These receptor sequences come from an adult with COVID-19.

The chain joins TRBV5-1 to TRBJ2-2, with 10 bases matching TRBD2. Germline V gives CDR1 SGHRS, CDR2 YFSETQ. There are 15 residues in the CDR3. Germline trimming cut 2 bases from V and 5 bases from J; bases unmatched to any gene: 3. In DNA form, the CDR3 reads TGCGCCAGCAGCTTTCTAGCGGGAGAAACCGGGGAGCTGTTTTTT. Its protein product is CASSFLAGETGELFF.

In DNA form, the CDR3 reads TGTGCCACCAGCAGAGGAGTAGGGGTGGGCACAGATACGCAGTATTTT. Encoded protein: CATSRGVGVGTDTQYF. The gene calls are TRBV15 and TRBJ2-3, with D perhaps TRBD1 (5 bases). CDR3 length: 16 amino acids. Trimming shortened V by 1 base and J by 1 base, and 12 bases separated the two germline ends. From germline, CDR1 is LNHNV and CDR2 YYDKDF (reference sequence).

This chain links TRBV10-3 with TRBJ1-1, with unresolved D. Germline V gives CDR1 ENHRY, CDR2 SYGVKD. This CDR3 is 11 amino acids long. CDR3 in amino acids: CATIENTEAFF. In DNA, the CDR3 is TGTGCAACTATAGAGAACACTGAAGCTTTCTTT.

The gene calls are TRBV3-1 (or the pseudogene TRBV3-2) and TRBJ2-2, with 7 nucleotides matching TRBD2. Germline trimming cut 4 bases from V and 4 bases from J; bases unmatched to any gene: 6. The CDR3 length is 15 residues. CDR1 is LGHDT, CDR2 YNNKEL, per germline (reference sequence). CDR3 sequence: CASSPSGGITGELFF. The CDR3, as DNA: TGTGCCAGCAGCCCGTCGGGGGGAATCACCGGGGAGCTGTTTTTT.

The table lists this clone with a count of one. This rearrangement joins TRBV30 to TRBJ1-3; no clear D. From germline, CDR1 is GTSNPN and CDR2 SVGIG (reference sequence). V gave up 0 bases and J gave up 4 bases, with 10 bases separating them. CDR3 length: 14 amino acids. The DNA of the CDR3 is TGTGCCTGGAGTGTAGGAGGGTCCGGAAACACCATATATTTT. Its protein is CAWSVGGSGNTIYF.

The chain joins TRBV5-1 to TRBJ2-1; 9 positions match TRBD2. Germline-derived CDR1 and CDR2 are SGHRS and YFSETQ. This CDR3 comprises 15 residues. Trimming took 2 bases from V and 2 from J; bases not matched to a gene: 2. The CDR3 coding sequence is TGCGCCAGCAGCTTAGCGGGAGGTGCCTACAATGAGCAGTTCTTC. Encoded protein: CASSLAGGAYNEQFF.

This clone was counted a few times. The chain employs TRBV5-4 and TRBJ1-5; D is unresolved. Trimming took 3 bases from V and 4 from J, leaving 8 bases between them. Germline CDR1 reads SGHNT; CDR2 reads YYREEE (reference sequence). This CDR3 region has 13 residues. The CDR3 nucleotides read TGTGCCAGCAGCTCTGGATGGAATCAGCCCCAGCATTTT. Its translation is CASSSGWNQPQHF.

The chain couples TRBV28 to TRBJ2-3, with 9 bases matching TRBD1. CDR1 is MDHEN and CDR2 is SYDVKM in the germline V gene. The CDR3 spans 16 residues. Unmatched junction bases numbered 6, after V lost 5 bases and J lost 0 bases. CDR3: CASSHRQGVSTDTQYF. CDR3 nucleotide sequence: TGTGCCAGCAGTCACAGACAGGGGGTTAGCACAGATACGCAGTATTTT.

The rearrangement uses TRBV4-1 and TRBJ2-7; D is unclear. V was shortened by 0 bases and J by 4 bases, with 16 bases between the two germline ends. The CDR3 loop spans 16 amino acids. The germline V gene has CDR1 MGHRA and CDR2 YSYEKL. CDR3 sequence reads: CASSQDLSHTIYEQYF. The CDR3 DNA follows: TGCGCCAGCAGCCAAGATCTTAGCCACACTATTTACGAGCAGTACTTC.

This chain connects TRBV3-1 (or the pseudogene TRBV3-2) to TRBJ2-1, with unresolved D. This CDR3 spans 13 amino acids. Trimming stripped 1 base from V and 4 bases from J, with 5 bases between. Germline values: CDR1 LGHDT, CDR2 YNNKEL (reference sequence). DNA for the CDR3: TGTGCCAGCAGCCAAGCGCGATACAATGAGCAGTTCTTC. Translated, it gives CASSQARYNEQFF.

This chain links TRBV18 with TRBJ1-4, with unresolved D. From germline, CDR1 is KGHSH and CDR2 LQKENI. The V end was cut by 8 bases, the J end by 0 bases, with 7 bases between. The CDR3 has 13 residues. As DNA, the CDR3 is TGTGCCAGCAAGGGAGCAACTAATGAAAAACTGTTTTTT. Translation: CASKGATNEKLFF.

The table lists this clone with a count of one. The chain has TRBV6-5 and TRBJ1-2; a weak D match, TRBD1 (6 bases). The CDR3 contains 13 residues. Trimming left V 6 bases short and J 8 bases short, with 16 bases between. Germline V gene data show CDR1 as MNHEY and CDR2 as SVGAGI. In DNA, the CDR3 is TGTGCCAGCAGACAAACAGGGCAACAGGGCTACACCTTC. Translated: CASRQTGQQGYTF.

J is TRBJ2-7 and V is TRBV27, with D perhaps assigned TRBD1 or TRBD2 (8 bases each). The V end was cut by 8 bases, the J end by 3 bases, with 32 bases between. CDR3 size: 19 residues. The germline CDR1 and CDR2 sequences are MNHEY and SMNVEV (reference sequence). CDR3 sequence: CASGDRGVDGRVKGYEQYF. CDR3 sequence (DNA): TGTGCCAGCGGAGACAGGGGAGTTGACGGGAGGGTAAAAGGCTACGAGCAGTACTTC.

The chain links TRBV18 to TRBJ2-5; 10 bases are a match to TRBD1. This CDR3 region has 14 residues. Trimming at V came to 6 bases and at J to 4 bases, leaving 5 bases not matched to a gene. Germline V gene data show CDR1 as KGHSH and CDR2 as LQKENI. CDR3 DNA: TGTGCCAGCTCCCGCTGGACAGGGGGAGAGACCCAGTACTTC. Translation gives CASSRWTGGETQYF.

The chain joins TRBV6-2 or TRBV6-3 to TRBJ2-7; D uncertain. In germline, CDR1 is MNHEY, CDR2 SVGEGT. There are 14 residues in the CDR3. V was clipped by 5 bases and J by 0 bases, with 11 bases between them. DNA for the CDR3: TGTGCCAGCAGTAACGGACGGGTCTCCTACGAGCAGTACTTC. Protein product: CASSNGRVSYEQYF.